This T cell receptor (beta chain) was captured by sequencing in a study of cytomegalovirus exposure and HLA in healthy donors (dated by TCRdb to 2015 to 2018). Regarding the research as a whole: According to an earlier analysis of several hundred of the donors, 200 million or so T cells yielded over 100 million unique TCR beta sequences and about 300 Gb of sequence data. To predict cytomegalovirus infection status, the study combined high-throughput TCR immunosequencing, statistical association of individual TCRs with disease status, and machine learning. The study was designed to test whether signatures of past pathogen exposure could be identified by cataloging public T cell receptors. On average, approximately 250,000 unique TCR beta nucleotide sequences were sequenced per donor among several hundred genotyped donors of the cohort, with roughly 19% of those sequences being non-productive. The number of donors typed differed by locus, with about 629-630 for A, B, C, DRB1 and DQB1, 522 for DQA1, 606 for DPA1, and 400 to 490 for DPB1. HLA typing included class I and class II loci at four-digit resolution. Every repertoire in the discovery cohort had been generated on one and the same sequencing platform. An earlier analysis of a few hundred of the donors applied high-throughput TCR beta sequencing to assess whether each TCR beta V gene segment acted as functional or pseudogenic. To study patterns of TCR occurrence, a later analysis re-analyzed previously published TCR beta repertoires from several hundred donors and added high-resolution HLA genotyping. In addition to the first cohort of 666 subjects, a separate validation cohort of around 110 different subjects was used. Alongside the repertoire data, information on donor age, sex, ethnicity and CMV serostatus was compiled. Of the roughly 390 genotyped donors, 65% to 90% fell in the genetic ancestry cluster associated with self-reported Caucasian donors. Rather than drawing on any new phenotypic data, the later analysis identified candidate immune exposures from TCR beta sequences and the way those sequences occurred across donors. A later genetic analysis took genome-wide SNP genotypes for about 55% of the 666 donors and used that subset as a discovery cohort. Around 320 gigabases of sequencing data and tens of millions of unique TCR sequences were included in an early release covering 500 to 750 HLA-typed donors. A few DR-DQ haplotypes were treated as single units for association and clustering because of strong linkage in the cohort. The study used immunosequencing to profile the T cell repertoires of approximately 640 subjects and linked those repertoires to cytomegalovirus serostatus. Overall study outcomes, separate from this receptor: A later genetic analysis reported fewer N-insertions in productive TCRs among donors in an Asian-associated ancestry cluster than the roughly 670-donor mean. A further reported finding was that TCR beta sequences accurately predicted the HLA-A and HLA-B alleles for most subjects in the first cohort. An association between a missense DCLRE1C variant and V-gene and J-gene trimming of TCR beta chains was found in a later genetic analysis and replicated in an independent cohort. Because counts were too low, about 17 rarely observed V segments, including chromosome 9 orphons, were excluded from the earlier analysis of a few hundred of the donors. A few of the identified cytomegalovirus-associated TCR beta chains were confirmed in vitro to be specific for cytomegalovirus antigens. In a later analysis, HLA-associated TCR beta chains showed more clonal expansion and lower generation probabilities than non-associated chains that were equally common. Because HLA typing was missing for some donors at each locus, association tests included only the typed subset. It was suggested by the authors that the approach could potentially be generalized to other disease states and immunological phenotypes. According to a later analysis, parvovirus B19, influenza, CMV and Epstein-Barr virus appeared linked to several top co-occurrence clusters. While some public TCRs were present in many individuals, most TCR sequences turned up only very rarely across donors. Cytomegalovirus status was reported to be diagnosed by the classifier with high specificity and sensitivity in both the original and validation cohorts. A total of 150 or so TCR beta chains were listed by the study as associated with cytomegalovirus. Immune exposure information for the cohort was limited to CMV serostatus. When HLA alleles, especially DR and DQ, strongly co-occurred, attributing TCR associations to individual alleles was difficult. In a later analysis, about 17,000 TCR beta sequences were associated with specific HLA alleles at a false discovery rate of 0.05. In a later analysis, TCR association rates were found to vary across HLA loci, with the most associated TCRs seen for DRB1 alleles and the fewest for HLA-C alleles. The presence/absence analyses assumed that sequencing depth was roughly uniform across donors, and that assumption may not be true. Linkage disequilibrium might explain the correlated functional status among segregating V segments, but an unknown experimental factor could not be ruled out. The 87-base-pair reads could not distinguish some IMGT-functional V segments, including TRBV6-2 and TRBV6-3, so those segments were excluded. According to a later analysis, most CMV-associated TCR beta chains appeared to be HLA-restricted, and the HLA associations seemed to be driven largely by CMV exposure. In an earlier analysis of 587 of the donors, most TCR beta V segments appeared in productive rearrangements about 90% or about 30% of the time, broadly matching IMGT annotations. This cohort had only TCR beta chains sequenced, and the lack of alpha or paired-chain data limited which features could be detected. A cluster of highly shared sequence variants was judged likely to represent a technical artifact of the sequencing pipeline.

The germline V and J ends show losses of 5 bases and 6 bases respectively, and no gene match explains 8 bases of the junction. Via the germline V gene (reference sequence), CDR1 is WNHNN and CDR2 SYGVQD. The CDR3 runs 15 amino acids, cysteine and phenylalanine included. Only CDR3 DNA is held: 45 bases, read in frame from base 1. As concerns this clone: The antigen it recognizes is unknown. There are no base qualities to consult, and no much larger clone falls within one base.

Receptor amplification or capture employed the immunoSEQ multiplex PCR assay. For the multiplex PCR, a mixture combining 60 forward primers for TCR Vbeta segments and 13 reverse primers for TCR Jbeta segments was used. The CDR3 region of rearranged TCR beta genes was amplified from genomic DNA by a multiplex PCR assay. On the Illumina HiSeq System, the amplified TCR beta libraries were sequenced as 87-base-pair reads. The original methods were these. In a later analysis, roughly 80 million unique TCR beta chains were counted across the 650 to 750 repertoires, and roughly 10 million of these chains were shared by at least two donors. To remove PCR and sequencing errors, raw reads were error-corrected and collapsed into unique sequences using a nearest-neighbor algorithm that merged closely related sequences. CDR3 sequences were aligned to IMGT reference sequences to assign V, D and J gene segments. For a sequence to be retained, a match of at least six nucleotides to both a V gene segment and a J gene segment was required. A rearrangement was called productive if the CDR3 had no stop codons and remained in frame with V and J, and every other rearrangement was called non-productive. Following IMGT convention, CDR3 was defined as the stretch from the second conserved V-encoded cysteine to the conserved J-encoded phenylalanine. In an earlier analysis of around 540 of the donors, sequences lacking an unambiguous match to a single V gene segment were excluded. An earlier analysis of several hundred of the donors called V segments functional above 56.7% productive rearrangements and segregating when the between-donor standard deviation exceeded 5%. A statistical classification framework was built for diagnosing cytomegalovirus status from the catalog of TCR beta chain sequences. In a later analysis, V and J genes were assigned by comparing TCR nucleotide sequences against IMGT/GENE-DB human TR gene sequences. A later analysis assigned CDR3 sequences and most-parsimonious VDJ recombination scenarios with the TCRdist pipeline. A later analysis defined each TCR beta chain by its CDR3 amino acid sequence plus V-gene family, and excluded reads lacking a unique V-gene family. A later analysis removed 500 to 600 highly shared, low-generation-probability nucleotide sequences to deal with suspected cross-contamination and a sequencing artifact. In a later analysis, a clonal expansion index for each public chain was calculated from normalized within-repertoire ranks of inferred template counts. Generation probabilities in a later analysis came from a VDJ recombination model fitted to out-of-frame rearrangements, and those results were checked against IGoR. In a later analysis, hypergeometric tests were used to score TCR-TCR, TCR-HLA and TCR-CMV co-occurrence, with a repertoire-size bias correction applied to TCR pairs. A later analysis estimated false discovery rates by permuting HLA or CMV assignments 20 times. In a later analysis, co-occurring TCRs were grouped using DBSCAN, and TCRdist sequence similarity was added for clustering within HLA-allele-positive subsets. Repertoires with fewer than 30,000 or more than 120,000 public chains, plus five repertoires with anomalous nucleotide sharing, were excluded from co-occurrence clustering. The table was pulled from immuneACCESS by TCRdb, which kept in-frame rearrangements only. Such tables lose some clones; where checked, under half of the loss comes from unresolved V genes, and the rest has no known cause. V and J calls and clone size are as listed in that table; D and trimming were resolved from the DNA. Present in this sample are a few hundred thousand clones, 65% to 80% of which were seen just once. About 0.2% of the sample lies in the top ten.

The cohort was made up of approximately 700 healthy bone marrow donors. All cohort members were sampled while nominally healthy, although unrecorded immune exposures were likely present. The donor was CMV seronegative and was included in the group of a few hundred seronegative cohort members. A peripheral blood sample was provided by each donor, and peripheral blood mononuclear cells were used for TCR beta sequencing. Genomic DNA extraction from the blood cell samples was performed with the Qiagen DNeasy Blood Extraction Kit. The sequencing sample was made of PBMCs. This TCR derives from a girl aged 2-10 years in good health and CMV-seronegative. This chain joins TRBV10-1 to TRBJ2-2; 8 bases in between match TRBD1. The nucleotide sequence reads as follows: TGCGCCAGCAGTCGGACAGGGAGTTTCGCCGGGGAGCTGTTTTTT. This codes for CASSRTGSFAGELFF.